This T cell receptor (beta chain) was recorded in a study of shared clonotypes between healthy human individuals. Study-wide context: The donor pool was made up of two women and a few men aged 18 to 49.

Regarding this clone: Its antigen is not identified.

Overall study findings and caveats: Blood alone was sampled, and tissue repertoires likely differ.

Genomic DNA per cell subset filled all wells of several immunoSEQ plates. Each sorted subset replicate got 200 ng genomic DNA, 25,000 to 35,000 genomes. Data came from immunoSEQ multiplex PCR; TCRdb stores just in-frame clones and leaves some out. This sample has approximately 500,000 clones, with 90% to 97% found just once. V shed 0 bases and J shed 5 bases, with 20 bases lying between them. CDR3 length equals 17 residues. In germline, CDR1 is SGHAT, CDR2 FQNNGV. The TCR sequence derives from a woman aged 25-40 years in good health. The specimen was naive CD4+ T cells sorted from blood. As to subset: CD45RA+ positively selected. V is TRBV11-2 and J is TRBJ2-7; D might be TRBD1 (7 bases). The CDR3 nucleotides read TGTGCCAGCAGCTTAGATTCAACCCCGGGACAGCGGGACGAGCAGTACTTC. This codes for CASSLDSTPGQRDEQYF.